This T cell receptor beta chain was documented in a study of response to subunit inactivated influenza vaccine. Via MiXCR, TCRdb re-called the RT-PCR reads, giving one row per CDR3 protein. The sample lists about 780,000 distinct CDR3 sequences, around 20% occurring once. The CDR3 runs to 13 residues. Germline CDR1 SQVTM, CDR2 ANQGSEA. The V segment lost 7 bases and the J segment 2 bases; nucleotides outside the gene matches: 7. This clonotype was picked up many times. The origin of this receptor is a man aged 50 or older who received an inactivated influenza vaccine. The specimen was PBMCs from blood, collected more than 4 days after vaccination. This chain links TRBV29-1 with TRBJ2-5; TRBD2 matches 7 bases. The CDR3 reads CSARGGRQETQYF. CDR3 DNA sequence: TGCAGCGCGCGGGGAGGGAGGCAAGAGACCCAGTACTTC.